This T cell receptor beta chain originates from a study of molecular identifiers for immune sequencing clone quantification. TCRdb redid the calling of the PCR reads with MiXCR, one entry per CDR3 protein. Among roughly 630,000 distinct CDR3 sequences listed, around 25% were seen once. This CDR3 is 18 amino acids long. Trimming stripped 5 bases from V and 4 bases from J, with 26 bases between. Germline loops: CDR1 SGHTA, CDR2 FQGTGA. This TCR was sampled from a human donor in good health. Some libraries in this study had Jurkat cell RNA spiked in. This rearrangement joins TRBV7-3 to TRBJ1-2; a weak D match, TRBD1 (6 bases). The sample taken for sequencing was naive CD8+ T cells from blood, with Jurkat cell RNA spiked in. Sample subset: FACS-sorted CD8+CD4-CCR7+CD45RA+ naive T cells. CDR3 in DNA: TGTGCCAGCAGCCCCGAACCAAATGCCGGAGGGGGGCTCTATGGCTACACCTTC. Its protein product is CASSPEPNAGGGLYGYTF.